The 30 T cell receptor beta chains listed next were all sequenced from one sample in a study of cytomegalovirus exposure and HLA in healthy donors. Vbeta (60) and Jbeta (13) primers were used in the PCR. The assay was immunoSEQ multiplex PCR, and TCRdb's table has in-frame clones only and misses some. The repertoire has about 270,000 clones, roughly two thirds of them found once; the top ten carry over 2%. Specimen: PBMCs. All receptors derive from a female donor in good health and CMV-seronegative.

This chain joins TRBV2 and TRBJ1-1, with a tentative D call TRBD1 (6 bases). Germline V gene sequence: CDR1 SNHLY, CDR2 FYNNEI. The CDR3 is 13 residues long. Trimming took off 6 bases at V and 1 base at J, with 9 bases between the two ends. As DNA, the CDR3 is TGTGCCAGCAGGCCGGACAGGAACACTGAAGCTTTCTTT. Translating it yields CASRPDRNTEAFF.

This chain uses TRBV5-1 with TRBJ2-3; D gene uncertain. This CDR3 has 12 amino acids. Germline V gives CDR1 SGHRS, CDR2 YFSETQ. V was clipped by 0 bases and J by 4 bases, with 3 bases between them. The CDR3 reads CASSLAADTQYF. In nucleotides, the CDR3 is TGCGCCAGCAGCTTGGCGGCAGATACGCAGTATTTT. The full variable domain, in which reference TRBV5-1 and TRBJ2-3 provide the parts outside the CDR3, is KAGVTQTPRYLIKTRGQQVTLSCSPISGHRSVSWYQQTPGQGLQFLFEYFSETQRNKGNFPGRFSGRQFSNSRSEMNVSTLELGDSALYLCASSLAADTQYFGPGTRLTVL.

A remark on this clone: Mismatch with germline at one junction end may stem from a read error. This chain joins TRBV7-9 and TRBJ2-7, with D possibly TRBD1 on 6 matching bases. In germline, CDR1 is SEHNR, CDR2 FQNEAQ (reference sequence). This CDR3 contains 14 residues. The CDR3 bases are TGTTCCAGCAGCGGACGGGACACTGCCTACGAGCAGTACTTC. Translated: CSSSGRDTAYEQYF.

The chain has TRBV2 and TRBJ2-5, with TRBD2 identical over 11 bases. After removal of 2 bases from V and 5 bases from J, the junction contained 4 bases not matched to a gene. Germline V gene sequence: CDR1 SNHLY, CDR2 FYNNEI. The CDR3 has 15 residues. The CDR3 here is CASSEIAGGEETQYF. DNA of the CDR3: TGTGCCAGCAGTGAAATAGCGGGAGGGGAGGAGACCCAGTACTTC.

This clone appeared a few times. J is TRBJ2-7 and V is TRBV4-1, with D uncertain. This CDR3 region has 17 residues. Germline CDR1 reads MGHRA; CDR2 reads YSYEKL. Trimming took off 0 bases at V and 7 bases at J, with 22 bases between the two ends. The CDR3 bases are TGCGCCAGCAGCCAAGAATTCGGGTCACCTACTCACTGGGAGCAGTACTTC. Translation: CASSQEFGSPTHWEQYF.

This sequence joins TRBV18 and TRBJ2-5; D gene uncertain. The germline V gene has CDR1 KGHSH and CDR2 LQKENI. CDR3 length: 11 amino acids. V was cut by 2 bases and J by 5 bases, with 3 bases left in between. CDR3 amino acids: CASSPAETQYF. CDR3 coding DNA: TGTGCCAGCTCACCAGCGGAGACCCAGTACTTC.

This clone appeared a single time. The gene calls are TRBV5-1 and TRBJ2-6; TRBD2 matches at 9 bases. V gave up 1 base and J gave up 0 bases; unmatched junction bases: 20. The germline V gene encodes CDR1 SGHRS and CDR2 YFSETQ. This CDR3 has 23 residues. The CDR3: CASSLYQGIAGEVVNSGANVLTF. CDR3 coding DNA: TGCGCCAGCAGCTTGTACCAAGGTATAGCGGGAGAGGTAGTTAACTCTGGGGCCAACGTCCTGACTTTC.

This rearrangement joins TRBV6-5 to TRBJ1-5; 8 positions agree with TRBD1. This CDR3 has 13 residues. Germline V lookup: CDR1 MNHEY, CDR2 SVGAGI. After removal of 5 bases from V and 7 bases from J, the junction contained 4 bases not matched to a gene. CDR3 in amino acids: CASSRQGKQPQHF. DNA of the CDR3: TGTGCCAGCAGTCGACAGGGGAAACAGCCCCAGCATTTT.

This clone was detected only a few times. The CDR3 is CASNPRGGYEQYF. CDR3 sequence (DNA): TGTGCCAGCAACCCGAGGGGAGGCTACGAGCAGTACTTC. V usage is TRBV5-6 and J usage is TRBJ2-7, with a possible D match to TRBD2 (6 bases). Germline-derived CDR1 and CDR2 are SGHDT and YYEEEE. The CDR3 spans 13 residues. The V end lost 6 bases, the J end lost 3 bases, and 13 bases lay between the germline ends. Based on the CDR3 plus reference TRBV5-6 and TRBJ2-7, the full variable domain is DAGVTQSPTHLIKTRGQQVTLRCSPKSGHDTVSWYQQALGQGPQFIFQYYEEEERQRGNFPDRFSGHQFPNYSSELNVNALLLGDSALYLCASNPRGGYEQYFGPGTRLTVT.

The J gene is TRBJ2-3, the V gene TRBV12-5; tentative D call: TRBD2 (5 bases). Per the germline V gene, CDR1 is LGHNT and CDR2 is FRNRAP. Trimming left V 6 bases short and J 1 base short, with 8 bases between. The length of the CDR3 is 13 residues. The CDR3 protein is CASGPGGTDTQYF. The DNA of the CDR3 is TGTGCTAGTGGACCCGGGGGCACAGATACGCAGTATTTT.

Concerning this clone itself: The sample carries other DNA sequences with the same CDR3. The chain couples TRBV9 to TRBJ2-7; perhaps TRBD1 as D (5 bases). The CDR3 runs 14 residues. V lost 0 bases and J 1 base, leaving 8 bases between the germline ends. Germline V lookup: CDR1 SGDLS, CDR2 YYNGEE. DNA for the CDR3: TGTGCCAGCAGCGTAGGACAGTCTTCCTACGAGCAGTACTTC. Protein: CASSVGQSSYEQYF.

This chain uses TRBV6-5 with TRBJ2-1; possible D gene TRBD2, 6 bases. Germline assignment: CDR1 MNHEY and CDR2 SVGAGI. V was cut by 6 bases and J by 3 bases, with 12 bases left in between. The CDR3 is made up of 14 amino acids. CDR3 sequence (DNA): TGTGCCAGCAGCCGGGACTCACTCTACAATGAGCAGTTCTTC. Translation: CASSRDSLYNEQFF.

This chain links TRBV4-1 with TRBJ2-7; 8 positions match TRBD2. Germline V lookup: CDR1 MGHRA, CDR2 YSYEKL. V shed 0 bases, J shed 0 bases, and the junction held 4 bases outside the gene matches. The CDR3 sequence is 16 residues long. The CDR3 DNA follows: TGCGCCAGCAGCCAAGACCGGACTAGCTTCTCCTACGAGCAGTACTTC. It yields the protein CASSQDRTSFSYEQYF.

This clone was seen a handful of times. The V gene is TRBV7-9, the J gene TRBJ2-7; maybe TRBD2 (6 bases). From germline, CDR1 is SEHNR and CDR2 FQNEAQ (reference sequence). The CDR3 extends over 13 amino acids. V lost 5 bases, J lost 3 bases, and 11 bases lay in between. The CDR3 coding sequence is TGTGCCAGCAGCCCAAAGGACTACTACGAGCAGTACTTC. This sequence encodes CASSPKDYYEQYF.

This clone has just a few counts. The chain couples TRBV10-3 to TRBJ1-3; TRBD1 agrees at 7 bases. This CDR3 is 17 amino acids long. V dropped 5 bases and J dropped 2; count of bases not matched to a gene: 12. Germline CDR1 and CDR2: ENHRY and SYGVKD. CDR3 DNA: TGTGCCATCAGTCCGGGACAGAATACGGTGGCTGGAAACACCATATATTTT. Translating gives CAISPGQNTVAGNTIYF.

V gene TRBV14 combines with J gene TRBJ2-7; D perhaps matches TRBD2 (6 bases). The germline V gene has CDR1 SGHDN and CDR2 FVKESK. The V end was cut by 1 base, the J end by 3 bases, with 16 bases between. The CDR3 spans 16 residues. The CDR3 bases are TGTGCCAGCAGCCAAGGAGGATCGGGAGACGTCTACGAGCAGTACTTC. Its protein product is CASSQGGSGDVYEQYF.

This clone appeared a few times. V usage is TRBV12-5 and J usage is TRBJ1-5, with 11 bases fitting TRBD1. The CDR3 is made up of 19 amino acids. CDR1 and CDR2 (germline): LGHNT, FRNRAP. V lost 0 bases, J lost 0 bases, and 7 bases stayed unmatched. Here the CDR3 DNA reads TGTGCTAGTGGTTTGGTACGCGGGACAGGGGGAGTTAGCAATCAGCCCCAGCATTTT. Translation gives CASGLVRGTGGVSNQPQHF.

This clone was seen more than once but under ten times. A read error may produce the germline difference seen at one junction end. The gene calls are TRBV7-9 and TRBJ1-2; TRBD1 might be the D (6 bases). Per the germline V gene, CDR1 is SEHNR and CDR2 is FQNEAQ (reference sequence). CDR3 length: 12 residues. CDR3 amino acids: CASSLALDRSHF. Here the CDR3 DNA reads TGTGCCAGCAGCTTAGCCCTTGACAGGTCCCACTTC.

The J gene is TRBJ2-1, the V gene TRBV28; D might be TRBD1 (6 bases). The CDR3 is 14 amino acids. The V end was cut by 5 bases, the J end by 1 base, with 9 bases between. Looked up from germline, CDR1 is MDHEN and CDR2 is SYDVKM. DNA of the CDR3: TGTGCCAGCAGTCTTAGGGGGTCCTACAATGAGCAGTTCTTC. Its translation is CASSLRGSYNEQFF.

This clone appeared a few times. The chain recombines TRBV25-1 with TRBJ1-3, with TRBD1 as a possible D gene (6 bases). The V and J ends lost 6 bases and 1 base respectively, with 13 bases between them. The germline V gene encodes CDR1 MGHDK and CDR2 SYGVNS. The CDR3 runs to 15 residues. The CDR3 reads CASSASGVSGNTIYF. CDR3 bases: TGTGCCAGCAGCGCTTCAGGGGTATCTGGAAACACCATATATTTT. The full variable domain, rest sourced from reference TRBV25-1 and TRBJ1-3, is EADIYQTPRYLVIGTGKKITLECSQTMGHDKMYWYQQDPGMELHLIHYSYGVNSTEKGDLSSESTVSRIRTEHFPLTLESARPSHTSQYLCASSASGVSGNTIYFGEGSWLTVV.

V gene TRBV9 combines with J gene TRBJ1-2; tentative D call: TRBD1 (5 bases). Germline V lookup: CDR1 SGDLS, CDR2 YYNGEE. The CDR3 runs 14 residues. Trimming pared 0 bases from V and 8 bases from J, leaving 14 bases between. CDR3 bases: TGTGCCAGCAGCGTAGTGGAAGGGGCCGGGGGCTACACCTTC. Protein sequence: CASSVVEGAGGYTF. The full variable domain, rest sourced from reference TRBV9 and TRBJ1-2, is DSGVTQTPKHLITATGQRVTLRCSPRSGDLSVYWYQQSLDQGLQFLIQYYNGEERAKGNILERFSAQQFPDLHSELNLSSLELGDSALYFCASSVVEGAGGYTFGSGTRLTVV.

In its sample, this clone was seen a few times. The chain employs TRBV5-6 and TRBJ1-3; D gene unclear. The germline gives CDR1 SGHDT, CDR2 YYEEEE. The V end lost 0 bases, the J end lost 9 bases, and 22 bases lay between the germline ends. This CDR3 spans 17 amino acids. The CDR3 nucleotides are TGTGCCAGCAGCTTGGGACGGACTAACGTTCGGAGGGCCACCATATATTTT. Its protein product is CASSLGRTNVRRATIYF. Full variable domain (rest looked up from reference TRBV5-6 and TRBJ1-3): DAGVTQSPTHLIKTRGQQVTLRCSPKSGHDTVSWYQQALGQGPQFIFQYYEEEERQRGNFPDRFSGHQFPNYSSELNVNALLLGDSALYLCASSLGRTNVRRATIYFGEGSWLTVV.

The gene calls are TRBV7-6 and TRBJ2-3, with D perhaps matching TRBD1 (6 bases). CDR1 is SGHVS, CDR2 FNYEAQ, per germline. Trimming left V 2 bases short and J 5 bases short, with 14 bases between. The length of the CDR3 is 15 residues. This CDR3 is CASSLWARGGDTQYF. CDR3 DNA: TGTGCCAGCAGCTTATGGGCCAGGGGCGGAGATACGCAGTATTTT.

The rearrangement uses TRBV27 and TRBJ1-5; a weak D match, TRBD1 (6 bases). Germline V gene data show CDR1 as MNHEY and CDR2 as SMNVEV (reference sequence). Trimming cost V 4 bases and J 6 bases, with 10 bases left between them. CDR3 length equals 13 residues. This CDR3 is CASSYRVGQPQHF. The CDR3 coding sequence is TGTGCCAGCAGTTACAGGGTGGGTCAGCCCCAGCATTTT.

This clone appeared once. The gene calls are TRBV5-5 and TRBJ2-1; possibly TRBD2 for D (6 bases). Looked up from germline, CDR1 is SGHKS and CDR2 is YYEKEE (reference sequence). Trimming removed 1 base from V and 9 bases from J, with 11 bases in between. This CDR3 comprises 13 residues. The CDR3 bases are TGTGCCAGCAGCTTGACTAGCAGCAGTGAGCAGTTCTTC. Protein sequence: CASSLTSSSEQFF.

J is TRBJ2-1 and V is TRBV5-1; the match to TRBD2 covers 9 bases. Germline V gene sequence: CDR1 SGHRS, CDR2 YFSETQ. J lost 4 bases, V lost 7 bases, and 6 bases had no gene match. The CDR3 extends over 14 amino acids. The CDR3: CASRRLAEYNEQFF. DNA of the CDR3: TGCGCCAGCCGGCGACTAGCGGAATACAATGAGCAGTTCTTC.

A note on this clone: Other DNA sequences from this sample encode an identical CDR3 as well. The chain links TRBV7-9 to TRBJ1-1; no clear D. The CDR3 is made up of 13 amino acids. From germline, CDR1 is SEHNR and CDR2 FQNEAQ (reference sequence). V was cut by 5 bases and J by 0 bases, with 7 bases left in between. This CDR3 is CASSVTVNTEAFF. CDR3 coding DNA: TGTGCCAGCAGCGTCACAGTGAACACTGAAGCTTTCTTT.

The V call is TRBV5-1, the J call TRBJ2-7; 13 bases agree with TRBD2. Germline lookup yields CDR1 SGHRS and CDR2 YFSETQ. Losses at the gene ends were 7 bases for V and 0 bases for J; bases not matched to a gene: 10. This CDR3 is built from 17 residues. The chain's CDR3 is CASRGLAGVASSYEQYF. CDR3 DNA: TGCGCCAGCCGAGGACTAGCGGGAGTGGCGAGCTCCTACGAGCAGTACTTC. Supplemented by reference TRBV5-1 and TRBJ2-7, the full variable domain reads KAGVTQTPRYLIKTRGQQVTLSCSPISGHRSVSWYQQTPGQGLQFLFEYFSETQRNKGNFPGRFSGRQFSNSRSEMNVSTLELGDSALYLCASRGLAGVASSYEQYFGPGTRLTVT.

The chain couples TRBV5-4 to TRBJ2-7, with 7 bases lining up with TRBD1. The CDR3 is 15 residues long. Germline CDR1 is SGHNT and CDR2 is YYREEE (reference sequence). Trimming at V came to 4 bases and at J to 6 bases, leaving 13 bases not matched to a gene. In DNA, the CDR3 is TGTGCCAGCAGCCCTACAGGGGACCCCAGGGGCGAGCAGTACTTC. This translates into CASSPTGDPRGEQYF.

This clone has more than one count but fewer than ten. The V and J genes are TRBV7-9 and TRBJ1-3; D gene ambiguous. V was trimmed by 4 bases and J by 4 bases, leaving 5 bases between them. The CDR3 length is 12 residues. Germline CDR1 is SEHNR and CDR2 is FQNEAQ (reference sequence). The DNA for the CDR3 is TGTGCCAGCAGCTATGAGGGAAACACCATATATTTT. Translated: CASSYEGNTIYF.